Shown below are 23 T cell receptor beta chains from a single sample sequenced in a study of blood T cell repertoires in COVID-19. Libraries were prepared by immunoSEQ multiplex PCR; TCRdb keeps only in-frame clonotypes and omits some of them. Of approximately 230,000 clones in the sample, about 80% were seen once. The sequenced material came from peripheral blood. The receptor source for this set is a woman of 80 years or more with active or convalescent COVID-19.

V gene TRBV30 combines with J gene TRBJ1-4; 8 bases are shared with TRBD1. Unmatched junction bases numbered 5, after V lost 1 base and J lost 10 bases. Germline assignment: CDR1 GTSNPN and CDR2 SVGIG (reference sequence). CDR3 length: 13 amino acids. The CDR3 sequence: CAWSGSGGPKLFF. The CDR3 bases are TGTGCCTGGAGTGGGTCAGGGGGCCCAAAACTGTTTTTT.

The rearrangement links TRBV27 to TRBJ2-7, with TRBD2 matching 8 bases. This CDR3 comprises 15 residues. CDR1 is MNHEY and CDR2 is SMNVEV in the germline V gene (reference sequence). V shed 6 bases and J 4 bases; nucleotides not matched to a gene: 11. The CDR3 reads CASSPVPAGAYEQYF. The CDR3 nucleotides are TGTGCCAGCAGCCCCGTTCCAGCGGGGGCATACGAGCAGTACTTC.

This clone turned up a few times. The chain employs TRBV28 and TRBJ1-4; D unresolved. The CDR3 is 13 residues long. CDR1 MDHEN and CDR2 SYDVKM come from the germline V gene. Trimming removed 2 bases at V and 5 bases at J, with 6 bases between. CDR3 DNA: TGTGCCAGCAGTTTAGGGGAGAATGAAAAACTGTTTTTT. Protein: CASSLGENEKLFF.

A note on this clone: Different DNA sequences within this sample yield the same CDR3. The chain has TRBV28 and TRBJ1-2; the D is unclear. The germline gives CDR1 MDHEN, CDR2 SYDVKM. V lost 3 bases and J lost 8, with 7 bases in between. This CDR3 region has 11 residues. CDR3 in DNA: TGTGCCAGCAGTTTGGGGAGAGGCTACACCTTC. Encoded protein: CASSLGRGYTF.

This sequence joins TRBV6-5 and TRBJ2-2, with D unresolved. Per germline, CDR1 MNHEY and CDR2 SVGAGI. The germline V and J ends were trimmed by 7 bases and 4 bases, with 16 bases remaining between them. The CDR3 extends over 15 amino acids. Here the CDR3 DNA reads TGTGCCAGCACCTACGGGTTCTCGGGCACCGGGGAGCTGTTTTTT. Its protein is CASTYGFSGTGELFF.

The chain uses TRBV7-2 and TRBJ1-2; 9 bases map to TRBD1. The length of the CDR3 is 17 residues. Germline V gene sequence: CDR1 SGHTA, CDR2 FQGNSA. V dropped 1 base and J dropped 4; count of bases not matched to a gene: 10. CDR3 sequence: CASSLDADRGVIYGYTF. Written as DNA, the CDR3 is TGTGCCAGCAGCTTAGATGCGGACAGGGGAGTTATCTATGGCTACACCTTC.

This rearrangement joins TRBV5-1 to TRBJ2-1, with 9 bases fitting TRBD1. This CDR3 spans 15 amino acids. Germline lookup yields CDR1 SGHRS and CDR2 YFSETQ. V gave up 4 bases and J gave up 2 bases; unmatched junction bases: 4. This CDR3 is CASSEGQGPYNEQFF. The CDR3 nucleotides read TGCGCCAGCAGCGAGGGACAGGGTCCCTACAATGAGCAGTTCTTC.

This chain joins TRBV4-1 and TRBJ1-2, with a tentative D call TRBD1 (5 bases). Germline V gene lookup returns CDR1 MGHRA and CDR2 YSYEKL. The CDR3 runs to 16 residues. The germline V and J ends were trimmed by 0 bases and 6 bases, with 17 bases remaining between them. The CDR3: CASSQEPTSGGNGYTF. The CDR3 nucleotides are TGCGCCAGCAGCCAAGAGCCCACATCGGGGGGAAATGGCTACACCTTC.

This clone was recorded only once. J is TRBJ1-2 and V is TRBV28, with D unresolved. The V gene's germline CDR1 is MDHEN and CDR2 SYDVKM. This CDR3 spans 12 amino acids. V was cut by 5 bases and J by 0 bases, with 4 bases left in between. CDR3 sequence: CASSPSNYGYTF. CDR3 sequence (DNA): TGTGCCAGCAGTCCTTCTAACTATGGCTACACCTTC.

The V gene is TRBV5-1, the J gene TRBJ2-1, with D possibly being TRBD1 (5 bases). CDR1 SGHRS and CDR2 YFSETQ come from the germline V gene. V lost 0 bases, J lost 8 bases, and 12 bases lay in between. The length of the CDR3 is 14 residues. The CDR3 loop reads CASSLGWQGDEQFF. CDR3 sequence (DNA): TGCGCCAGCAGCTTGGGCTGGCAGGGCGATGAGCAGTTCTTC.

The genes are TRBV18 and TRBJ2-2, with D tentatively TRBD2 (6 bases). V was clipped by 5 bases and J by 6 bases, with 10 bases between them. Looked up from germline, CDR1 is KGHSH and CDR2 is LQKENI. This CDR3 is built from 13 residues. For the CDR3, the DNA is TGTGCCAGCTCAGATGGGAGGTCCGGGGAGCTGTTTTTT. It translates to CASSDGRSGELFF.

The rearrangement joins TRBV5-1 to TRBJ1-2; TRBD1 is a possible D gene (6 bases). V was trimmed by 2 bases and J by 6 bases, leaving 14 bases between them. The CDR3 has 14 residues. CDR1 is SGHRS and CDR2 is YFSETQ in the germline V gene. DNA for the CDR3: TGCGCCAGCAGCTTTAGGACAGAGGGCGATGGCTACACCTTC. It is translated as CASSFRTEGDGYTF.

The J gene is TRBJ2-1, the V gene TRBV19; 14 bases are a match to TRBD2. Germline-derived CDR1 and CDR2 are LNHDA and SQIVND (reference sequence). V lost 5 bases, J lost 5 bases, and 8 bases stayed unmatched. CDR3 length equals 17 residues. The CDR3 bases are TGTGCCAGTAGTCCGCCGGGACTAGCGGGGGAGAACAATGAGCAGTTCTTC. Translation: CASSPPGLAGENNEQFF.

The chain carries TRBV7-2 and TRBJ1-1; D might be TRBD1 (5 bases). V was trimmed by 5 bases and J by 4 bases, leaving 14 bases between them. This CDR3 is 14 amino acids long. Germline lookup yields CDR1 SGHTA and CDR2 FQGNSA. Here the CDR3 reads CASSKGMVGTEAFF. The CDR3 region has the DNA TGTGCCAGCAGCAAGGGGATGGTCGGCACTGAAGCTTTCTTT. The full variable domain, completed using reference TRBV7-2 and TRBJ1-1, is GAGVSQSPSNKVTEKGKDVELRCDPISGHTALYWYRQSLGQGLEFLIYFQGNSAPDKSGLPSDRFSAERTGGSVSTLTIQRTQQEDSAVYLCASSKGMVGTEAFFGQGTRLTVV.

This clone was seen once. The gene calls are TRBV5-1 and TRBJ1-3; 7 bases fit TRBD1. The CDR3 runs to 16 residues. Germline-derived CDR1 and CDR2 are SGHRS and YFSETQ. The J segment lost 2 bases and the V segment lost 4 bases, leaving 9 bases of the junction unmatched. As DNA, the CDR3 is TGCGCCAGCAGCAAGGACAGGATAGATGCTGGAAACACCATATATTTT. Amino acid sequence: CASSKDRIDAGNTIYF.

The rearrangement joins TRBV5-1 to TRBJ2-1; D is uncertain. The germline gives CDR1 SGHRS, CDR2 YFSETQ. CDR3 length: 14 residues. The V end was cut by 1 base, the J end by 4 bases, with 9 bases between. For the CDR3, the DNA is TGCGCCAGCAGCTTGCTGGCGAGGTACAATGAGCAGTTCTTC. This encodes CASSLLARYNEQFF.

V gene TRBV9 combines with J gene TRBJ1-6; D is uncertain. There are 14 residues in the CDR3. The V gene's germline CDR1 is SGDLS and CDR2 YYNGEE. With 1 base removed from V and 7 bases from J, the gap between germline ends came to 9 bases. The CDR3 sequence: CASSVLGLNSPLHF. As DNA, the CDR3 is TGTGCCAGCAGCGTACTGGGCCTAAATTCACCCCTCCACTTT.

The J gene is TRBJ1-1, the V gene TRBV5-1; D remains ambiguous. CDR1 and CDR2 from the germline V gene are SGHRS and YFSETQ. This CDR3 is built from 14 residues. The V end was cut by 0 bases, the J end by 5 bases, with 11 bases between. The CDR3 reads CASSLGQRKTEAFF. The CDR3 bases are TGCGCCAGCAGCTTGGGGCAGAGGAAGACTGAAGCTTTCTTT.

The CDR3 sequence is CATSDLSPKAGTGGADTQYF. In DNA, the CDR3 is TGTGCCACCAGTGATCTGAGCCCAAAAGCCGGGACAGGGGGTGCAGATACGCAGTATTTT. The chain joins TRBV24-1 to TRBJ2-3; TRBD1 matches 11 bases. The CDR3 loop spans 20 amino acids. Germline V gene lookup returns CDR1 KGHDR and CDR2 SFDVKD. V was pared by 3 bases and J by 4 bases, with 17 bases of the junction left unmatched.

This chain connects TRBV5-1 to TRBJ2-1; a weak D match, TRBD1 (5 bases). Trimming removed 5 bases at V and 0 bases at J, with 15 bases between. The CDR3 is 16 amino acids. Per germline, CDR1 SGHRS and CDR2 YFSETQ. CDR3 protein: CASRPQTGSSYNEQFF. The CDR3 DNA reads TGCGCCAGCAGGCCACAAACAGGAAGCTCCTACAATGAGCAGTTCTTC.

This clone appeared a few times. V gene TRBV5-6 combines with J gene TRBJ1-1, with a possible D match to TRBD1 (6 bases). CDR3 length: 12 amino acids. Germline CDR1 SGHDT, CDR2 YYEEEE. V lost 4 bases and J lost 7, with 11 bases in between. This CDR3 is CASSKYRDEAFF. The CDR3 region has the DNA TGTGCCAGCAGCAAGTACAGGGATGAAGCTTTCTTT.

This chain connects TRBV5-1 to TRBJ1-1, with TRBD1 matching 8 bases. There are 15 residues in the CDR3. With 0 bases clipped from V and 0 bases from J, the junction kept 1 base outside the gene matches. Germline-derived CDR1 and CDR2 are SGHRS and YFSETQ. The DNA for the CDR3 is TGCGCCAGCAGCTTGGAGACAGGGGTGAACACTGAAGCTTTCTTT. Amino acid sequence: CASSLETGVNTEAFF.

The rearrangement uses TRBV2 and TRBJ2-2, with 7 bases matching TRBD1. V gave up 4 bases and J gave up 1 base; unmatched junction bases: 3. Germline-derived CDR1 and CDR2 are SNHLY and FYNNEI. This CDR3 region has 15 residues. The CDR3 here is CASSAWTGNTGELFF. For the CDR3, the DNA is TGTGCCAGCAGTGCTTGGACAGGGAACACCGGGGAGCTGTTTTTT.